The 14 T cell receptor beta chains listed next were all sequenced from one sample in a study of blood T cells in healthy people across ages (dated by TCRdb to the mid-2010s). The library was obtained by 5' RACE. Sequencing used an Illumina HiSeq 2500. The second PCR ran for about 6 to 11 cycles and used a J-beta primer mix along with a sample-barcoded 5' primer. TCRdb reprocessed the public reads (quality trimming at Q25 with fastp, clone calling with MiXCR) and kept in-frame beta chains. One record per CDR3 amino acid sequence lists the most common genes and DNA. The sample data list 790,000 or so distinct CDR3 sequences, and around 45% of these were observed just once. Over 15% of the sample goes to the ten largest clones. What was sequenced was blood. These receptor sequences come from a man older than 75 in good health.

The CDR3 bases are TGTGCCAGCAGTTTAGAGGGGTGGGGGCCGAATGAGCAGTTCTTC. This codes for CASSLEGWGPNEQFF. The chain has TRBV12-3 or TRBV12-4 and TRBJ2-1, with D possibly matching TRBD1 (6 bases). With 1 base removed from V and 7 bases from J, the gap between germline ends came to 14 bases. This CDR3 has 15 residues.

V gene TRBV3-1 combines with J gene TRBJ2-7; D is possibly TRBD1 or TRBD2 (6 bases each). V was trimmed by 5 bases and J by 6 bases, leaving 17 bases between them. Germline loops: CDR1 LGHDT, CDR2 YNNKEL (reference sequence). The CDR3 is made up of 14 amino acids. The CDR3 reads CASSRDRFSGEQYF. The CDR3 nucleotides are TGTGCCAGCAGCAGAGACAGGTTTAGCGGCGAGCAGTACTTC.

This clonotype appeared a few times. This chain joins TRBV28 and TRBJ2-3; possible D gene TRBD2, 6 bases. The length of the CDR3 is 15 residues. Germline values: CDR1 MDHEN, CDR2 SYDVKM. V gave up 4 bases and J gave up 3 bases, with 14 bases separating them. The CDR3 DNA follows: TGTGCCAGCAGTTCAACCGCGGGGCCGACAGATACGCAGTATTTT. Its protein product is CASSSTAGPTDTQYF.

This chain connects TRBV29-1 to TRBJ2-7; TRBD1 matches 10 bases. Germline CDR1 and CDR2: SQVTM and ANQGSEA. V lost 5 bases, J lost 2 bases, and 9 bases stayed unmatched. This CDR3 has 15 residues. The CDR3 DNA is TGCAGCGTTCTATCCGGGACAGGGGTCGCCTACGAGCAGTACTTC. Amino acids: CSVLSGTGVAYEQYF.

CDR3 DNA sequence: TGTGCCAGCGCGGGGGGCAACACCGGGGAGCTGTTTTTT. Its translation: CASAGGNTGELFF. The chain recombines TRBV9 with TRBJ2-2; 8 bases agree with TRBD2. Germline V gene sequence: CDR1 SGDLS, CDR2 YYNGEE. Unmatched junction bases numbered 1, after V lost 7 bases and J lost 2 bases. This CDR3 spans 13 amino acids.

This chain joins TRBV12-3 or TRBV12-4 and TRBJ1-6; D ambiguous. The CDR3 consists of 15 residues. Trimming shortened V by 6 bases and J by 4 bases, and 13 bases separated the two germline ends. CDR3: CASRLSTEYNSPLHF. CDR3 in DNA: TGTGCCAGCAGACTGTCGACGGAATATAATTCACCCCTCCACTTT.

The genes are TRBV4-1 and TRBJ2-2; D is possibly TRBD1 (5 bases). The germline V gene has CDR1 MGHRA and CDR2 YSYEKL. Trimming removed 4 bases at V and 0 bases at J, with 9 bases between. The CDR3 is 15 amino acids. This chain's CDR3 is CASSPRVANTGELFF. The CDR3 nucleotides read TGCGCCAGCAGCCCCAGGGTTGCGAACACCGGGGAGCTGTTTTTT.

Only a few counts were recorded for this clonotype. The chain employs TRBV20-1 and TRBJ2-7; 7 bases map to TRBD2. The CDR3 runs 16 residues. Germline V lookup: CDR1 DFQATT, CDR2 SNEGSKA (reference sequence). The V gene end was trimmed by 2 bases and the J gene end by 2 bases; junction bases not matched to a gene: 12. CDR3 coding DNA: TGCAGTGCTAGACCTCTTCCCGGGAGGTCCCCCTACGAGCAGTACTTC. Its protein is CSARPLPGRSPYEQYF.

This clonotype came up a few times. The V gene is TRBV28, the J gene TRBJ2-1; D tentatively fits TRBD1 or TRBD2 (5 bases each). With 8 bases removed from V and 0 bases from J, the gap between germline ends came to 11 bases. This CDR3 contains 14 residues. Germline V gene data show CDR1 as MDHEN and CDR2 as SYDVKM. The CDR3 nucleotides are TGTGCCAGCGGGGACCTTAGCTCCTACAATGAGCAGTTCTTC. Residues: CASGDLSSYNEQFF.

This clonotype appeared a single time. The junction departs from the called germline gene at one end, perhaps through a read error. The chain couples TRBV7-2 to TRBJ2-5, with D perhaps matching TRBD2 (5 bases). The DNA end is more similar to TRBJ2-4, so the J call may be wrong. Germline-derived CDR1 and CDR2 are SGHTA and FQGNSA. The CDR3 spans 15 residues. CDR3 residues: CVSSGPDLAKNIQYF. The CDR3 region has the DNA TGTGTCAGCAGCGGTCCGGACCTAGCCAAAAACATTCAGTACTTC.

This clonotype was counted many times. This chain connects TRBV12-3 or TRBV12-4 to TRBJ2-5; D assignment may be TRBD1 or TRBD2 (5 bases each). The CDR3 runs 14 residues. Trimming took off 4 bases at V and 5 bases at J, with 14 bases between the two ends. As DNA, the CDR3 is TGTGCCAGCAGTTCAGCGAGGGGATCGGAGACCCAGTACTTC. Its protein is CASSSARGSETQYF.

This chain uses TRBV5-1 with TRBJ2-3; 7 positions agree with TRBD2. The V segment lost 0 bases and the J segment 6 bases; nucleotides outside the gene matches: 10. The CDR3 totals 16 residues. CDR1 SGHRS and CDR2 YFSETQ come from the germline V gene. CDR3 sequence reads: CASSLGSPSGGDTQYF. The DNA of the CDR3 is TGCGCCAGCAGCTTGGGGTCACCTAGCGGTGGTGATACGCAGTATTTT.

The V and J genes are TRBV6-2 or TRBV6-3 and TRBJ2-1; 7 bases are shared with TRBD2. Germline CDR1 is MNHEY and CDR2 is SVGEGT. The CDR3 is 13 residues long. The junction had 3 bases not matched to a gene; V was cut back by 8 bases and J by 2 bases. CDR3 sequence: CASQGLTYNEQFF. In DNA form, the CDR3 reads TGTGCCAGCCAGGGACTAACCTACAATGAGCAGTTCTTC.

V usage is TRBV5-4 and J usage is TRBJ2-4; 9 bases match TRBD2. Looked up from germline, CDR1 is SGHNT and CDR2 is YYREEE (reference sequence). After removal of 2 bases from V and 7 bases from J, the junction contained 10 bases not matched to a gene. This CDR3 has 16 residues. The CDR3 DNA reads as TGTGCCAGCAGCTTTGGGTTCGGCGGGAGGGTTAACATTCAGTACTTC. Translated, it gives CASSFGFGGRVNIQYF.